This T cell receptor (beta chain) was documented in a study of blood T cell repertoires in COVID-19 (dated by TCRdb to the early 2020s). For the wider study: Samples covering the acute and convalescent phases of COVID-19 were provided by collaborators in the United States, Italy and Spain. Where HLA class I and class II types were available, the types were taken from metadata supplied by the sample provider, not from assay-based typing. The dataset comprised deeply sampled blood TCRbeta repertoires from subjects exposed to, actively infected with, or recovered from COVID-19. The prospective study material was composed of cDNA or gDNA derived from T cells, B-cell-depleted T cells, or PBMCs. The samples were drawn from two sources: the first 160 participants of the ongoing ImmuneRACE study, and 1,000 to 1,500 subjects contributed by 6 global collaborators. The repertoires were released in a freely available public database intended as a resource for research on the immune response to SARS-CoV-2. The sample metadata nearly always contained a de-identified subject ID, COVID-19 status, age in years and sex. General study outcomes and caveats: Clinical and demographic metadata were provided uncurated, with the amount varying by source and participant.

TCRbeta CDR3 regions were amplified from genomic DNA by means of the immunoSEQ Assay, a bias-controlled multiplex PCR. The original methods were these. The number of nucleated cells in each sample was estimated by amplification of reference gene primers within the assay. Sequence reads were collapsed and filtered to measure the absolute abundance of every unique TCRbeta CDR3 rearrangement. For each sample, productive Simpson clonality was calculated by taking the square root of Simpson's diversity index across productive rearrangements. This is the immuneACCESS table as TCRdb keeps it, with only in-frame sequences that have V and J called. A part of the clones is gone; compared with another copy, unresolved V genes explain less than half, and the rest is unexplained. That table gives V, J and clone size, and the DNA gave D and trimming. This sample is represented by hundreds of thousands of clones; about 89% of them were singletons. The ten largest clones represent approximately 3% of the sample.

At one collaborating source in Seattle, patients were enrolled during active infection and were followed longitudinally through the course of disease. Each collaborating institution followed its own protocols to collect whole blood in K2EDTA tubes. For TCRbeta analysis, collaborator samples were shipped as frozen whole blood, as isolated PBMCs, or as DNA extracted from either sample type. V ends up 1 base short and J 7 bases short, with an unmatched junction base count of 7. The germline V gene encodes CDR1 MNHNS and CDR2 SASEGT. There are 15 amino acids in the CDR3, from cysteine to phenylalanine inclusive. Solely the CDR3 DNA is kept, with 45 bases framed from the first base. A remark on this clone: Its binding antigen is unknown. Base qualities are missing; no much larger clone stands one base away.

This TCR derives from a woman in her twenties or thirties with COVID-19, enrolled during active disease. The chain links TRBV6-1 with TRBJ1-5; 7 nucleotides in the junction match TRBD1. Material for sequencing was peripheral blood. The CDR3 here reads CASSEGAGGGQPQHF. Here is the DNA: TGTGCCAGCAGTGAAGGTGCAGGGGGTGGCCAGCCCCAGCATTTT.